The 20 T cell receptor beta chains listed next were all sequenced from one sample in a study of early T cells in non-severe SARS-CoV-2 infection. MiXCR, run by TCRdb on the 5' RACE reads, gives a single entry per CDR3 protein. The sample carries about 77,000 distinct CDR3 sequences, roughly 5.3% recorded once. Source: whole blood, taken at baseline. The receptor source for this set is an adult who was a healthcare worker with PCR-confirmed SARS-CoV-2 infection or an uninfected control (not recorded which).

This clonotype was counted a few times. The chain carries TRBV6-5 and TRBJ2-7, with D possibly being TRBD2 (6 bases). CDR1 is MNHEY and CDR2 is SVGAGI in the germline V gene. Between the trimmed V and J ends, which lost 5 bases and 3 bases, there was a span of 14 bases. The CDR3 length is 14 residues. CDR3 in DNA: TGTGCCAGCAGTAACCGGGACTTACGCTACGAGCAGTACTTC. Amino acid sequence: CASSNRDLRYEQYF.

This clonotype was counted ten times or more. This chain links TRBV28 with TRBJ2-3; 7 nucleotides align to TRBD2. This CDR3 region has 14 residues. Looked up from germline, CDR1 is MDHEN and CDR2 is SYDVKM. V shed 6 bases, J shed 5 bases, and the junction held 8 bases outside the gene matches. The CDR3: CASRYGREIDTQYF. CDR3 DNA sequence: TGTGCCAGCAGATATGGGCGGGAGATAGATACGCAGTATTTT.

This clonotype has ten or more counts. This chain uses TRBV5-4 with TRBJ2-5; 8 nucleotides match TRBD1. V trimming: 4 bases; J trimming: 7 bases; junction bases outside the gene matches: 9. The CDR3 consists of 14 residues. The V gene's germline CDR1 is SGHNT and CDR2 YYREEE (reference sequence). The CDR3 sequence: CASSQGQAPRTQYF. The CDR3, as DNA: TGTGCCAGCAGCCAGGGACAGGCCCCCAGGACCCAGTACTTC.

This clonotype was counted ten times or more. V is TRBV5-1 and J is TRBJ2-7, with D perhaps assigned TRBD1 or TRBD2 (5 bases each). CDR3 length: 16 residues. Between the trimmed V and J ends, which lost 4 bases and 0 bases, there was a span of 17 bases. Germline-derived CDR1 and CDR2 are SGHRS and YFSETQ. In nucleotides, the CDR3 is TGCGCCAGCAGCCGTTTACCGGGACCGAGCTCCTACGAGCAGTACTTC. Amino acids: CASSRLPGPSSYEQYF.

In its sample, this clonotype was seen many times. The chain links TRBV7-2 to TRBJ2-1; D is undetermined. The CDR3 has 14 residues. The V and J ends lost 1 base and 9 bases respectively, with 13 bases between them. Germline CDR1 SGHTA, CDR2 FQGNSA. The CDR3: CASSLGSGSGEQFF. The CDR3 region has the DNA TGTGCCAGCAGCTTAGGATCCGGGTCCGGTGAGCAGTTCTTC. Based on the CDR3 plus reference TRBV7-2 and TRBJ2-1, the full variable domain is GAGVSQSPSNKVTEKGKDVELRCDPISGHTALYWYRQSLGQGLEFLIYFQGNSAPDKSGLPSDRFSAERTGGSVSTLTIQRTQQEDSAVYLCASSLGSGSGEQFFGPGTRLTVL.

This clonotype was found many times. The chain carries TRBV30 and TRBJ2-1; 10 bases line up with TRBD2. Germline assignment: CDR1 GTSNPN and CDR2 SVGIG (reference sequence). The J segment lost 6 bases and the V segment lost 1 base, leaving 12 bases of the junction unmatched. This CDR3 comprises 17 residues. The CDR3 DNA sequence: TGTGCCTGGAGTGGAAGCGGGAGGGACCGAGTGGGCAATGAGCAGTTCTTC. This gives the protein CAWSGSGRDRVGNEQFF.

The J gene is TRBJ1-1, the V gene TRBV30; D perhaps matches TRBD1 (5 bases). In germline, CDR1 is GTSNPN, CDR2 SVGIG (reference sequence). The CDR3 contains 16 residues. V was pared by 0 bases and J by 0 bases, with 14 bases between. CDR3: CAWSVGRAGLNTEAFF. Written as DNA, the CDR3 is TGTGCCTGGAGTGTAGGCAGGGCAGGGTTGAACACTGAAGCTTTCTTT. Filled out from reference TRBV30 and TRBJ1-1, the complete variable domain reads SQTIHQWPATLVQPVGSPLSLECTVEGTSNPNLYWYRQAAGRGLQLLFYSVGIGQISSEVPQNLSASRPQDRQFILSSKKLLLSDSGFYLCAWSVGRAGLNTEAFFGQGTRLTVV.

This clonotype showed up many times. The chain combines TRBV25-1 with TRBJ1-1, with D possibly being TRBD1 (6 bases). CDR3 length equals 15 residues. Germline-derived CDR1 and CDR2 are MGHDK and SYGVNS. Between the trimmed V and J ends, which lost 4 bases and 2 bases, there was a span of 14 bases. This CDR3 is CASSGVSGANTEAFF. The DNA of the CDR3 is TGTGCCAGCAGTGGGGTGTCAGGGGCAAACACTGAAGCTTTCTTT. The whole variable domain, filled in from reference TRBV25-1 and TRBJ1-1, reads EADIYQTPRYLVIGTGKKITLECSQTMGHDKMYWYQQDPGMELHLIHYSYGVNSTEKGDLSSESTVSRIRTEHFPLTLESARPSHTSQYLCASSGVSGANTEAFFGQGTRLTVV.

The V and J genes are TRBV20-1 and TRBJ2-1; 13 bases match TRBD2. This CDR3 comprises 15 residues. CDR1 is DFQATT and CDR2 is SNEGSKA in the germline V gene (reference sequence). J was trimmed by 9 bases and V by 1 base; bases with no gene match: 6. The CDR3 is CSARAGTSGMGEQFF. The CDR3 DNA sequence: TGCAGTGCTAGAGCAGGGACTAGCGGGATGGGTGAGCAGTTCTTC.

CDR3 region: CSAKGLAGDVEQYF. As DNA, the CDR3 is TGCAGTGCCAAGGGACTAGCGGGAGATGTAGAGCAGTACTTC. This chain uses TRBV20-1 with TRBJ2-7; 14 bases fit TRBD2. V shed 6 bases, J shed 7 bases, and the junction held 8 bases outside the gene matches. CDR1 DFQATT and CDR2 SNEGSKA come from the germline V gene (reference sequence). This CDR3 is built from 14 residues.

V gene TRBV12-3 or TRBV12-4 combines with J gene TRBJ1-2, with 7 bases aligning to TRBD1. V lost 5 bases and J lost 5; bases outside the gene matches: 8. The CDR3 contains 14 residues. The CDR3 spells CASSTQGGLYGYTF. CDR3 nucleotide sequence: TGTGCCAGCAGTACCCAGGGGGGCCTTTATGGCTACACCTTC.

This clonotype was seen ten or more times. The rearrangement uses TRBV9 and TRBJ2-1; TRBD1 matches at 7 bases. CDR1 is SGDLS and CDR2 is YYNGEE in the germline V gene. This CDR3 has 18 residues. V was pared by 4 bases and J by 4 bases, with 17 bases of the junction left unmatched. The CDR3 DNA reads as TGTGCCAGCAGCTCGCAAGGACAGGCCCAGGCTTTATACAATGAGCAGTTCTTC. This translates into CASSSQGQAQALYNEQFF.

Ten or more counts support this clonotype. This chain connects TRBV11-3 to TRBJ2-1; D is ambiguous. The CDR3 consists of 13 residues. Trimming removed 5 bases from V and 4 bases from J, with 9 bases in between. From germline, CDR1 is SGHNT and CDR2 YENEEA. The chain's CDR3 is CASSLNSYNEQFF. The CDR3 nucleotides read TGTGCCAGCAGCCTCAACAGTTACAATGAGCAGTTCTTC.

The table lists this clonotype with many counts. The chain combines TRBV27 with TRBJ2-3; 8 bases are a match to TRBD2. Germline assignment: CDR1 MNHEY and CDR2 SMNVEV (reference sequence). J gave up 3 bases and V 1 base, and 9 bases lay outside the gene matches. This CDR3 is 17 amino acids long. The CDR3 here is CASSLFRVSGVTDTQYF. Written as DNA, the CDR3 is TGTGCCAGCAGTTTATTCAGAGTTAGCGGGGTTACAGATACGCAGTATTTT.

The J gene is TRBJ2-7, the V gene TRBV28; 9 bases match TRBD2. V lost 2 bases to trimming and J lost 5 bases; unmatched junction nucleotides: 7. The CDR3 length is 15 residues. Germline CDR1 and CDR2: MDHEN and SYDVKM. In DNA, the CDR3 is TGTGCCAGCAGTTTACCCGGCGGGAGGGCCCACGAGCAGTACTTC. Its translation is CASSLPGGRAHEQYF.

This chain joins TRBV24-1 and TRBJ2-1, with D possibly being TRBD1 (6 bases). V was trimmed by 3 bases and J by 4 bases, leaving 15 bases between them. Germline CDR1 is KGHDR and CDR2 is SFDVKD. The CDR3 loop spans 16 amino acids. CDR3 sequence reads: CATSDHNRDRYNEQFF. In DNA form, the CDR3 reads TGTGCCACCAGTGATCACAACAGGGACCGGTACAATGAGCAGTTCTTC.

The gene calls are TRBV4-2 and TRBJ2-3, with D unclear. This CDR3 is 15 amino acids long. Germline V gene sequence: CDR1 LGHNA, CDR2 YNFKEQ. The germline V and J ends were trimmed by 0 bases and 1 base, with 8 bases remaining between them. The CDR3 is CASSQEPPGTDTQYF. As DNA, the CDR3 is TGTGCCAGCAGCCAAGAGCCCCCGGGCACAGATACGCAGTATTTT.

The rearrangement uses TRBV5-1 and TRBJ2-3; 9 bases agree with TRBD2. The CDR3 spans 13 residues. Germline assignment: CDR1 SGHRS and CDR2 YFSETQ. J was trimmed by 8 bases and V by 6 bases; bases with no gene match: 7. For the CDR3, the DNA is TGCGCCAGCACAACCGGGACTAGCCGTACGCAGTATTTT. This codes for CASTTGTSRTQYF.

This clonotype was recorded many times. The chain employs TRBV7-6 and TRBJ2-2; 11 bases fit TRBD2. The length of the CDR3 is 17 residues. From germline, CDR1 is SGHVS and CDR2 FNYEAQ. With 5 bases clipped from V and 6 bases from J, the junction kept 11 bases outside the gene matches. The CDR3 DNA is TGTGCCAGCAGCGCCACTAGCGGGGGTTATCGGGCCGGGGAGCTGTTTTTT. Translation: CASSATSGGYRAGELFF.

In DNA, the CDR3 is TGTGCCAGCAGTGAGGCGGGCCCGGGAATTCAGTACTTC. Translated, it gives CASSEAGPGIQYF. This chain joins TRBV6-1 and TRBJ2-4; D possibly corresponds to TRBD2 (5 bases). The CDR3 loop spans 13 amino acids. CDR1 MNHNS and CDR2 SASEGT come from the germline V gene. With 3 bases removed from V and 10 bases from J, the gap between germline ends came to 13 bases.